This TCR beta chain was retrieved from a study of control samples from healthy donors and cancer patients. CDR3 length: 15 residues. Deletions cut 3 bases from V and 1 base from J, with 12 bases between. Germline CDR1 is SGHTA and CDR2 is FQGNSA. Data came from immunoSEQ multiplex PCR; TCRdb stores just in-frame clones and leaves some out. The sample holds 130,000 to 150,000 clones, approximately 88% seen once. This clone showed up just a few times. The genes are TRBV7-2 and TRBJ1-1; the D gene is possibly TRBD1 (6 bases). Sequenced sample: blood. The sequence derives from a man aged 25-40 years in good health. CDR3 DNA sequence: TGTGCCAGCAGCTTGGACAGCCCCGCGAACACTGAAGCTTTCTTT. As protein: CASSLDSPANTEAFF.